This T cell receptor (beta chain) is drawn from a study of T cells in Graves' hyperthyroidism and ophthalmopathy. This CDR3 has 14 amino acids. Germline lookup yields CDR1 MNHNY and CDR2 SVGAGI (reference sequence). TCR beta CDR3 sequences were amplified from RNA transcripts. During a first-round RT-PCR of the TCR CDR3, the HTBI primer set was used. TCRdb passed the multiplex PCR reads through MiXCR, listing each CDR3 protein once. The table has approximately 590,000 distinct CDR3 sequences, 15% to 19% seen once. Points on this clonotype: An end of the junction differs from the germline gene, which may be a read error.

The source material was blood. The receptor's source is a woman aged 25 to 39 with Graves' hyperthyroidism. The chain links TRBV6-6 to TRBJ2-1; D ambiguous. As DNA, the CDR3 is TGTGCCAGCAGTTACTCCCCAGGTGGCTATGAGCAGTCCTTC. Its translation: CASSYSPGGYEQSF.